This T cell receptor (beta chain) was retrieved from a study of shared clonotypes between healthy human individuals. CD45RO-negative CD8 cells positively selected for CCR7 made up the naive population, which excluded terminally differentiated effector memory CD45RA+ cells. Note on this clone: Its antigen is undetermined.

In the original analysis: ImmunoSEQ junction-only sequences lacked quality scores, so their filtering differed. Clones were read by immunoSEQ multiplex PCR, and TCRdb kept only the in-frame ones, dropping some. V and J calls and clone size are given by that table; D and trimming were obtained from the DNA. The table includes nearly 2 million clones, about 94% detected once. There are 13 residues in the CDR3. CDR1 MNHEY and CDR2 SMNVEV come from the germline V gene (reference sequence). J was trimmed by 8 bases and V by 7 bases; bases with no gene match: 8. Overall study results and limits: Among the subsets, naive ones generally showed larger estimated richness than memory ones. When naive CD4 clonotypes were compared across four donors, approximately 5% were shared.

J is TRBJ1-2 and V is TRBV27; 9 bases fit TRBD1. Sequenced material: naive CD8+ T cells sorted from blood. The clonotype comes from a young man in good health. CDR3 in DNA: TGTGCCAGCACCTTTGGGACAGGGCACGGCTACACCTTC. The encoded protein is CASTFGTGHGYTF.